Below are 3 T cell receptor beta chains sequenced from a single sample in a study of monozygotic twins with inflammatory bowel disease. TCRdb reanalyzed the 5' RACE reads, giving one entry per CDR3 protein sequence and no DNA. The sample holds 300,000 to 350,000 distinct CDR3 sequences. Sequenced sample: blood. The receptor source for this set is a human donor with ulcerative colitis or Crohn's disease, or a healthy co-twin of an affected twin (not recorded which).

The J gene is TRBJ2-7, the V gene TRBV20-1; absent DNA, TCRdb's TRBD1 call cannot be checked. Germline V gene lookup returns CDR1 DFQATT and CDR2 SNEGSKA (reference sequence). This CDR3 region has 11 residues. The CDR3: CSAREDREQYF.

The CDR3 is CSARLAGANTQYF. The genes are TRBV20-1 and TRBJ2-3; the D call of TRBD2 rests on TCRdb alone, since no DNA is present to check it. Germline CDR1 and CDR2: DFQATT and SNEGSKA (reference sequence). This CDR3 has 13 amino acids.

The J gene is TRBJ2-5, the V gene TRBV18; there is no DNA to check the TCRdb D call of TRBD1. Germline V gives CDR1 KGHSH, CDR2 LQKENI. The CDR3 is 13 residues long. This chain's CDR3 is CASSLGAEETQYF.